Included here is one T cell receptor (beta chain) sequence, with context. Some clones are missing from TCRdb's copy, which holds only in-frame ones; the method was immunoSEQ multiplex PCR. The sample has 150,000 to 200,000 clones; 92% are singletons. With 7 bases clipped from V and 1 base from J, the junction kept 9 bases outside the gene matches. This CDR3 has 15 amino acids. CDR1 SQVTM and CDR2 ANQGSEA come from the germline V gene. Second doses that came at about 4 or about 12 weeks were put together. This sample is part of a study of T cell responses to AZD1222 COVID-19 vaccine. The sequencing here drew on peripheral blood, taken 28 days after the second AZD1222 dose. V and J are TRBV29-1 and TRBJ2-5; 10 positions agree with TRBD1. This TCR derives from an adult who received the AZD1222 COVID-19 vaccine. The CDR3 DNA follows: TGCAGCGCTGGGGGGGACAGGGGCATCCAAGAGACCCAGTACTTC. This sequence encodes CSAGGDRGIQETQYF.